The 26 T cell receptor beta chains below were found in one sample sequenced in a study of siplizumab effects on memory and regulatory T cells. Profiling relied on immunoSEQ multiplex PCR, and the TCRdb table lists in-frame clones only, not all of them. This table has around 77,000 clones, about 90% appearing once. Sequencing used CD8+ T cells sorted from blood. These receptor sequences come from a human donor in good health.

The V gene is TRBV6-4, the J gene TRBJ2-3; D perhaps matches TRBD2 (6 bases). V gave up 6 bases and J gave up 0 bases, with 13 bases separating them. Germline assignment: CDR1 MRHNA and CDR2 SNTAGT. The CDR3 is made up of 15 amino acids. The CDR3 DNA follows: TGTGCCAGCAGGAGTAGCGGAGGGAGCACAGATACGCAGTATTTT. It specifies CASRSSGGSTDTQYF.

This chain joins TRBV4-1 and TRBJ2-3; D may be TRBD1 (5 bases). The CDR3 consists of 14 residues. Germline V gene sequence: CDR1 MGHRA, CDR2 YSYEKL. Deletions cut 6 bases from V and 0 bases from J, with 10 bases between. CDR3 loop: CASSRTSSTDTQYF. In DNA, the CDR3 is TGCGCCAGCAGTCGGACATCTAGCACAGATACGCAGTATTTT.

This clone was picked up one time. V gene TRBV6-1 combines with J gene TRBJ2-7, with a weak D call TRBD2 (6 bases). Looked up from germline, CDR1 is MNHNS and CDR2 is SASEGT. The germline V and J ends were trimmed by 8 bases and 6 bases, with 14 bases remaining between them. The CDR3 runs 12 residues. The CDR3 loop is CASRDFPPEQYF. DNA for the CDR3: TGTGCCAGCCGGGACTTCCCCCCCGAGCAGTACTTC.

The chain recombines TRBV5-1 with TRBJ2-5; D could derive from TRBD1 or TRBD2 (5 bases each). The CDR3 consists of 15 residues. Between the trimmed V and J ends, which lost 0 bases and 1 base, there was a span of 10 bases. Looked up from germline, CDR1 is SGHRS and CDR2 is YFSETQ. CDR3 coding DNA: TGCGCCAGCAGCTTGGAGAGGGGAAGCCAAGAGACCCAGTACTTC. It translates to CASSLERGSQETQYF. Using reference TRBV5-1 and TRBJ2-5 for the parts outside the CDR3, the full variable domain is KAGVTQTPRYLIKTRGQQVTLSCSPISGHRSVSWYQQTPGQGLQFLFEYFSETQRNKGNFPGRFSGRQFSNSRSEMNVSTLELGDSALYLCASSLERGSQETQYFGPGTRLLVL.

The J gene is TRBJ2-1, the V gene TRBV19; D uncertain. V lost 3 bases and J 0 bases, leaving 9 bases between the germline ends. Looked up from germline, CDR1 is LNHDA and CDR2 is SQIVND (reference sequence). CDR3 length: 15 amino acids. The CDR3 protein is CASSIPYGSYNEQFF. CDR3 nucleotide sequence: TGTGCCAGTAGTATCCCCTATGGCTCCTACAATGAGCAGTTCTTC. Full variable domain (rest looked up from reference TRBV19 and TRBJ2-1): DGGITQSPKYLFRKEGQNVTLSCEQNLNHDAMYWYRQDPGQGLRLIYYSQIVNDFQKGDIAEGYSVSREKKESFPLTVTSAQKNPTAFYLCASSIPYGSYNEQFFGPGTRLTVL.

The V and J genes are TRBV10-3 and TRBJ2-2, with D unresolved. Trimming left V 6 bases short and J 0 bases short, with 11 bases between. This CDR3 has 15 amino acids. Germline V gene lookup returns CDR1 ENHRY and CDR2 SYGVKD. The CDR3 bases are TGTGCCATCAGCGCCCTATATTCGAACACCGGGGAGCTGTTTTTT. Protein product: CAISALYSNTGELFF.

The V call is TRBV9, the J call TRBJ2-3; D remains unclear. V gave up 3 bases and J gave up 6 bases, with 8 bases separating them. This CDR3 has 12 residues. The germline CDR1 and CDR2 sequences are SGDLS and YYNGEE. The CDR3 region is CASSARQDTQYF. The CDR3 DNA is TGTGCCAGCAGCGCGAGGCAGGATACGCAGTATTTT.

The chain employs TRBV6-1 and TRBJ2-7; D is ambiguous. V lost 3 bases to trimming and J lost 3 bases, with 12 bases between them. Germline CDR1 MNHNS, CDR2 SASEGT. The CDR3 covers 14 residues. The CDR3 region has the DNA TGTGCCAGCAGTGATGTGGGGTTGGGCTACGAGCAGTACTTC. Amino acids: CASSDVGLGYEQYF.

The chain couples TRBV6-5 to TRBJ2-3, with 7 bases fitting TRBD2. Germline trimming cut 2 bases from V and 5 bases from J; bases unmatched to any gene: 10. The CDR3 contains 16 residues. Germline V gene sequence: CDR1 MNHEY, CDR2 SVGAGI. CDR3 DNA sequence: TGTGCCAGCAGTTACCATATCTCGGGCGGGAGAGATACGCAGTATTTT. Encoded protein: CASSYHISGGRDTQYF.

The chain carries TRBV18 and TRBJ1-1; D is possibly TRBD1 (5 bases). Germline V gene lookup returns CDR1 KGHSH and CDR2 LQKENI. The CDR3 consists of 15 residues. V was pared by 4 bases and J by 2 bases, with 14 bases between. CDR3 nucleotides: TGTGCCAGCTCACGGTCTCGAGGGGAAAACACTGAAGCTTTCTTT. It specifies CASSRSRGENTEAFF.

V usage is TRBV7-9 and J usage is TRBJ2-3; 7 nucleotides line up with TRBD2. The CDR3 length is 16 residues. Germline lookup yields CDR1 SEHNR and CDR2 FQNEAQ (reference sequence). Unmatched junction bases numbered 8, after V lost 5 bases and J lost 0 bases. The DNA for the CDR3 is TGTGCCAGCAGCGATTCAGCGGGGCCAAGCACAGATACGCAGTATTTT. It encodes CASSDSAGPSTDTQYF.

V gene TRBV6-5 combines with J gene TRBJ2-1, with D possibly matching TRBD1 (6 bases). The CDR3 loop spans 15 amino acids. Per germline, CDR1 MNHEY and CDR2 SVGAGI. V was cut by 5 bases and J by 6 bases, with 17 bases left in between. The DNA for the CDR3 is TGTGCCAGCAGTCACCAGGGACACGGACTCAATGAGCAGTTCTTC. Its protein product is CASSHQGHGLNEQFF.

The rearrangement uses TRBV4-1 and TRBJ2-7; D is uncertain. Germline-derived CDR1 and CDR2 are MGHRA and YSYEKL. With 0 bases removed from V and 5 bases from J, the gap between germline ends came to 17 bases. This CDR3 comprises 16 residues. The CDR3 spells CASSQDQRPPGDEQYF. CDR3 bases: TGCGCCAGCAGCCAAGATCAGCGCCCTCCGGGTGACGAGCAGTACTTC.

This chain uses TRBV12-5 with TRBJ2-1, with TRBD1 matching over 10 bases. Germline V CDR1 and CDR2: LGHNT, FRNRAP. The CDR3 loop spans 13 amino acids. Trimming took 7 bases from V and 9 from J; bases not matched to a gene: 6. The CDR3 here is CASEGQGMSEQFF. Written as DNA, the CDR3 is TGTGCTAGTGAGGGACAGGGGATGAGTGAGCAGTTCTTC. Complete variable domain (other parts from reference TRBV12-5 and TRBJ2-1): DARVTQTPRHKVTEMGQEVTMRCQPILGHNTVFWYRQTMMQGLELLAYFRNRAPLDDSGMPKDRFSAEMPDATLATLKIQPSEPRDSAVYFCASEGQGMSEQFFGPGTRLTVL.

This chain connects TRBV25-1 to TRBJ1-2; possibly TRBD1 for D (5 bases). Germline loops: CDR1 MGHDK, CDR2 SYGVNS. The CDR3 loop spans 14 amino acids. The V gene lost 1 base and the J gene lost 4 bases, with 10 bases spanning the gap. CDR3 coding DNA: TGTGCCAGCAGTGAATCGGGGGGTGCCTATGGCTACACCTTC. Encoded protein: CASSESGGAYGYTF.

This sequence joins TRBV6-5 and TRBJ2-1; no firm D call. Per germline, CDR1 MNHEY and CDR2 SVGAGI. V was pared by 2 bases and J by 12 bases, with 8 bases between. This CDR3 has 11 amino acids. CDR3 sequence reads: CASSYESMQFF. CDR3 DNA sequence: TGTGCCAGCAGTTACGAAAGCATGCAGTTCTTC.

The J gene is TRBJ1-1, the V gene TRBV2, with 10 positions matching TRBD1. V was pared by 4 bases and J by 3 bases, with 8 bases of the junction left unmatched. CDR3 length: 16 amino acids. In germline, CDR1 is SNHLY, CDR2 FYNNEI. The DNA of the CDR3 is TGTGCCAGCAGTGCCCCCGGGACAGGGGAACACACTGAAGCTTTCTTT. Protein: CASSAPGTGEHTEAFF.

This clone appeared a single time. This chain uses TRBV5-6 with TRBJ1-5; 9 bases agree with TRBD1. Germline CDR1 reads SGHDT; CDR2 reads YYEEEE. The J segment lost 7 bases and the V segment lost 0 bases, leaving 8 bases of the junction unmatched. This CDR3 comprises 16 residues. The CDR3 spells CASSLAATGGRQPQHF. The CDR3 nucleotides are TGTGCCAGCAGCTTGGCCGCGACAGGGGGAAGGCAGCCCCAGCATTTT. The full variable domain, its missing parts supplied by reference TRBV5-6 and TRBJ1-5, is DAGVTQSPTHLIKTRGQQVTLRCSPKSGHDTVSWYQQALGQGPQFIFQYYEEEERQRGNFPDRFSGHQFPNYSSELNVNALLLGDSALYLCASSLAATGGRQPQHFGDGTRLSIL.

The rearrangement joins TRBV5-5 to TRBJ2-7; D not resolved. The CDR3 runs to 14 residues. Trimming took 3 bases from V and 5 from J, leaving 15 bases between them. Germline CDR1 is SGHKS and CDR2 is YYEKEE (reference sequence). CDR3 sequence reads: CASSWAPLQDEQYF. The CDR3 DNA follows: TGTGCCAGCAGCTGGGCCCCCTTGCAAGACGAGCAGTACTTC. Complete variable domain (other parts from reference TRBV5-5 and TRBJ2-7): DAGVTQSPTHLIKTRGQQVTLRCSPISGHKSVSWYQQVLGQGPQFIFQYYEKEERGRGNFPDRFSARQFPNYSSELNVNALLLGDSALYLCASSWAPLQDEQYFGPGTRLTVT.

This clone showed up just once. This chain uses TRBV27 with TRBJ2-1; tentatively, D is TRBD2 (7 bases). Germline CDR1 and CDR2: MNHEY and SMNVEV (reference sequence). The CDR3 has 13 residues. With 3 bases removed from V and 10 bases from J, the gap between germline ends came to 13 bases. The CDR3 DNA reads as TGTGCCAGCAGTTTGGGGGGGGCTCAGGAGCAGTTCTTC. Its protein product is CASSLGGAQEQFF.

The sample holds one count of this clone. CDR3 residues: CASSRDGTGRPGELFF. CDR3 nucleotides: TGTGCCAGCAGCCGAGACGGGACAGGAAGACCCGGGGAGCTGTTTTTT. The chain carries TRBV11-2 and TRBJ2-2; 8 nucleotides agree with TRBD1. This CDR3 contains 16 residues. Germline CDR1 is SGHAT and CDR2 is FQNNGV. J lost 6 bases, V lost 5 bases, and 11 bases had no gene match.

The V call is TRBV7-9, the J call TRBJ2-7; 9 positions match TRBD2. Germline lookup yields CDR1 SEHNR and CDR2 FQNEAQ (reference sequence). This CDR3 contains 15 residues. The V gene end was trimmed by 5 bases and the J gene end by 4 bases; junction bases not matched to a gene: 9. The CDR3 DNA sequence: TGTGCCAGCAGCCAGAGCGGGGGGAACTTATACGAGCAGTACTTC. It specifies CASSQSGGNLYEQYF.

This rearrangement joins TRBV29-1 to TRBJ2-5, with 7 bases that match TRBD2. Near its end, the DNA agrees better with TRBJ2-7, so the J call may be wrong. CDR1 SQVTM and CDR2 ANQGSEA come from the germline V gene. The CDR3 consists of 12 residues. The CDR3 DNA reads as TGCAGCGTTTGGGGAGGGAGCTACGAGCAGTACTTC. It translates to CSVWGGSYEQYF.

The rearrangement joins TRBV19 to TRBJ2-7, with 11 bases that match TRBD2. The CDR3 is made up of 14 amino acids. Germline loops: CDR1 LNHDA, CDR2 SQIVND (reference sequence). The V and J ends lost 3 bases and 2 bases, in that order; junction bases with no gene match: 0. CDR3 in DNA: TGTGCCAGTAGTATGACTAGCGGGGCCTACGAGCAGTACTTC. As protein: CASSMTSGAYEQYF.

This chain uses TRBV25-1 with TRBJ2-7, with 8 bases matching TRBD2. CDR1 and CDR2 from the germline V gene are MGHDK and SYGVNS. The CDR3 runs to 14 residues. The J segment lost 2 bases and the V segment lost 5 bases, leaving 5 bases of the junction unmatched. The CDR3: CASSRAGATYEQYF. DNA for the CDR3: TGTGCCAGCAGTCGAGCGGGGGCCACCTACGAGCAGTACTTC.

The V call is TRBV7-9, the J call TRBJ2-7; 9 bases fit TRBD2. Per the germline V gene, CDR1 is SEHNR and CDR2 is FQNEAQ (reference sequence). The CDR3 contains 16 residues. Trimming cost V 5 bases and J 2 bases; bases outside gene matches: 10. The CDR3 region has the DNA TGTGCCAGCAGCCCCCTGCGACTAGCGGTAACCTACGAGCAGTACTTC. This translates into CASSPLRLAVTYEQYF.